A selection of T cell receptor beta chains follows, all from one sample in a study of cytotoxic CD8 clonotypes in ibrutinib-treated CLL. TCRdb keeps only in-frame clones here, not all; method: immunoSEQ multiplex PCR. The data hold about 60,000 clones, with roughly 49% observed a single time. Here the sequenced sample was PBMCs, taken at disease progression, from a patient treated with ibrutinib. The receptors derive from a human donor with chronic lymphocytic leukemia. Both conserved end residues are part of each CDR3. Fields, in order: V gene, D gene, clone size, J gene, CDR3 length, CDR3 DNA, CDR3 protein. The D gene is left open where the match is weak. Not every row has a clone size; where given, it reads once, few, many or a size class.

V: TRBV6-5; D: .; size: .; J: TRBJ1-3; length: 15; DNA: TGTGCCAGCAGTCACCGGACCTGGAGTGGAAACACCATATATTTT; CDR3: CASSHRTWSGNTIYF
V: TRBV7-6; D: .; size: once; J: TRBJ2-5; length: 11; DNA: TGTGCCAGCAGCTCCCAAGAGACCCAGTACTTC; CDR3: CASSSQETQYF
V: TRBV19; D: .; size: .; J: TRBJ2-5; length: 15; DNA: TGTGCCAGTAGTAAGGGCCAGGCGTACCAAGAGACCCAGTACTTC; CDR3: CASSKGQAYQETQYF
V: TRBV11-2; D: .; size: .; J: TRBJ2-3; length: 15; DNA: TGTGCCAGCAGCTTAGGGGCGGGGGCCACAGATACGCAGTATTTT; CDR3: CASSLGAGATDTQYF
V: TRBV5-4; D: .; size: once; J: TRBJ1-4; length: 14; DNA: TGTGCCAGCAGCTTGGGACAGGTGAATGAAAAACTGTTTTTT; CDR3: CASSLGQVNEKLFF
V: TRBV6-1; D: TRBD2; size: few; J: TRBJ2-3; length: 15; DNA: TGTGCCAGCAGTGATGGACCCGGGGGGATCGATACGCAGTATTTT; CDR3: CASSDGPGGIDTQYF
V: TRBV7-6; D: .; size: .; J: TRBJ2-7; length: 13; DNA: TGTGCCAGCAGCCCTGGGGGGCCGAGCGAGCAGTACTTC; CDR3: CASSPGGPSEQYF
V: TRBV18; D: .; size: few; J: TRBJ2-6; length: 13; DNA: TGTGCCTTCAGGGGCACTGGGGCCAACGTCCTGACTTTC; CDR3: CAFRGTGANVLTF
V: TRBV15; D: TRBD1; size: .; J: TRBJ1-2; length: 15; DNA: TGTGCCACCAGCGGAGACAGGGCCACTAACTATGGCTACACCTTC; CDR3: CATSGDRATNYGYTF
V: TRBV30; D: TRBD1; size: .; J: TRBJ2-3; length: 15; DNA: TGTGCCTGGAGCCCGGGACAGGTTGGCACAGATACGCAGTATTTT; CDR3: CAWSPGQVGTDTQYF
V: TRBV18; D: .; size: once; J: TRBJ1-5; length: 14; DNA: TGTGCCAGCTCACCAGGGGGGGGCAATCAGCCCCAGCATTTT; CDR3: CASSPGGGNQPQHF
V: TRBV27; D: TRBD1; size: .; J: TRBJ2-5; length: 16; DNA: TGTGCCAGCAGTTTATCCTTCTTGGACAGGGGAAAGACCCAGTACTTC; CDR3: CASSLSFLDRGKTQYF
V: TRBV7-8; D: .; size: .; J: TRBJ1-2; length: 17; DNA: TGTGCCAGCAGCTTAGAATTCCAAACAGACCCTAACTATGGCTACACCTTC; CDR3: CASSLEFQTDPNYGYTF
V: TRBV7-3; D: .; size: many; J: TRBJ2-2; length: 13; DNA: TGTGCCAGCAGCCCCGGGACACCCGGGGAGCTGTTTTTT; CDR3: CASSPGTPGELFF
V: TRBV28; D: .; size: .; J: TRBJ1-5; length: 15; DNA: TGTGCCAGCAGTTCACCGGTCGCTAGCAATCAGCCCCAGCATTTT; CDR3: CASSSPVASNQPQHF
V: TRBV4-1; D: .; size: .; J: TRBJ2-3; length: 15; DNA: TGCGCCAGCAGCCACCTGACAGGCGGCACAGATACGCAGTATTTT; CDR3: CASSHLTGGTDTQYF
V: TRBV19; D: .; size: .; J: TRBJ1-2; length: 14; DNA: TGTGCCAGTAGTATAGTGGGCAGGGAAACTGGCTACACCTTC; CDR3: CASSIVGRETGYTF
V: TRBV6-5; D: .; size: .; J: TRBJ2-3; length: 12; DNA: TGTGCCAGCAGCCCATTTGGGGATACGCAGTATTTT; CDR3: CASSPFGDTQYF
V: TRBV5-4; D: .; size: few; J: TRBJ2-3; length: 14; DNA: TGTGCCAGCAGCTTGAAGCACTTTACAGATACGCAGTATTTT; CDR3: CASSLKHFTDTQYF
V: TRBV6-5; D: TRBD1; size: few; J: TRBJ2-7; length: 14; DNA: TGTGCCAGCAGTTACGAACAGGGGGCCTACGAGCAGTACTTC; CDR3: CASSYEQGAYEQYF
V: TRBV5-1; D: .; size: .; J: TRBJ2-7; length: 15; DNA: TGCGCCAGCAGCCCGGGCGCGGCTTTAGTAATCGAGCAGTACTTC; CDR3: CASSPGAALVIEQYF
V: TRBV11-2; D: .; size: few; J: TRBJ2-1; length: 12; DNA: TGTGCCAGCAGCTTGCCCTACAATGAGCAGTTCTTC; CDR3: CASSLPYNEQFF
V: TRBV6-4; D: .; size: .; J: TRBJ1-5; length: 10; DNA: TGTGCCAGCAGTCATCAGCCCCAGCATTTT; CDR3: CASSHQPQHF
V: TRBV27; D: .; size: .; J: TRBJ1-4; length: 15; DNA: TGTGCCAGCAGTGCCTCAGATGCAACTAATGAAAAACTGTTTTTT; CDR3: CASSASDATNEKLFF
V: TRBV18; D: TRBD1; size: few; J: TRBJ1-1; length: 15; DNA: TGTGCCAGCTCACCTTGGACAGGGGAATCCACTGAAGCTTTCTTT; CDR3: CASSPWTGESTEAFF
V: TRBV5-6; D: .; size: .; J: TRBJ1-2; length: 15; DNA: TGTGCCAGCAGCTTGGGGGGGGCACAGAACTATGGCTACACCTTC; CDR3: CASSLGGAQNYGYTF
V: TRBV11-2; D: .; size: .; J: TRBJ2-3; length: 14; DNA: TGTGCCAGCAGCTTCGGCGGGGGCCGAGATACGCAGTATTTT; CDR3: CASSFGGGRDTQYF
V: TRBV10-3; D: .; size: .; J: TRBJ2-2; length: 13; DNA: TGTGCCATCATACTAGAAGGCACCGGGGAGCTGTTTTTT; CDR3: CAIILEGTGELFF
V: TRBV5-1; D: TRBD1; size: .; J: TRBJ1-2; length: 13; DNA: TGCGCCAGCAGCATCGGGACAGGGGGAGGCTACACCTTC; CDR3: CASSIGTGGGYTF
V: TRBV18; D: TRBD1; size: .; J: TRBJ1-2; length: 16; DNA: TGTGCCAGCTCACCAGGGATTGGGGGACAGGGTGATGGCTACACCTTC; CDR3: CASSPGIGGQGDGYTF
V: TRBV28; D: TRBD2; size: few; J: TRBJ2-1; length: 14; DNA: TGTGCCAGCAGGCTAGCGGAAATTAGTAATGAGCAGTTCTTC; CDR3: CASRLAEISNEQFF
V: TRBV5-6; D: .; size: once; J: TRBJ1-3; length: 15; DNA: TGTGCCAGCAGCCCTACAGGGACCCTCGGAAACACCATATATTTT; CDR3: CASSPTGTLGNTIYF
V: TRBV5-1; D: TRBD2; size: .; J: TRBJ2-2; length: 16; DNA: TGCGCCAGCAGCTTGGTTAGCGGGAGAGGAACCGGGGAGCTGTTTTTT; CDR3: CASSLVSGRGTGELFF